This entry features one T cell receptor beta chain sequence. The record originates from a study of technical replicates of blood from a few donors. Here immunoSEQ multiplex PCR was the method, and the copy in TCRdb shows in-frame clones only, minus some. The sample consists of about 75,000 clones, around 97% of them appearing once. The CDR3 totals 15 residues. CDR1 SGDLS and CDR2 YYNGEE come from the germline V gene. V dropped 0 bases and J dropped 8 bases, with 14 bases sitting between them. This rearrangement joins TRBV9 to TRBJ1-4; D uncertain. Sequenced sample: T cells isolated from PBMCs. The source is a human donor in good health. The CDR3 spells CASSVDGIASEKLFF. CDR3 in DNA: TGTGCCAGCAGCGTAGACGGGATAGCCTCGGAAAAACTGTTTTTT.